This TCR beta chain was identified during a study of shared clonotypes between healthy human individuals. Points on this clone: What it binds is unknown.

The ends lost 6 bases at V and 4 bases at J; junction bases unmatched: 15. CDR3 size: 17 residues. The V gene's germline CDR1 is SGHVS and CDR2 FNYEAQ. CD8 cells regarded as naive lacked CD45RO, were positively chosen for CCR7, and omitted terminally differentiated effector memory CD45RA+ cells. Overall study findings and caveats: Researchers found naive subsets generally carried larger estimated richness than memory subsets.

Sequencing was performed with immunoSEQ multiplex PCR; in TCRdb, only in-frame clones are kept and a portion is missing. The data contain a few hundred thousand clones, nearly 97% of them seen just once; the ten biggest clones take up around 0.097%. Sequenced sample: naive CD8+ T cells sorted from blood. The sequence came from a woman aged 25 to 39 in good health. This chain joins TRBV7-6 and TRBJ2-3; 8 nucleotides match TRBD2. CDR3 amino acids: CASRHTTSGLNPDTQYF. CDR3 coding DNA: TGTGCCAGCAGACATACAACTAGCGGTCTTAACCCAGATACGCAGTATTTT.